The TCR beta chain under discussion was sequenced for a study of T cells in Graves' hyperthyroidism and ophthalmopathy. This clonotype was detected ten times or more. Any patient presenting with uncontrolled infection, other autoimmune disease, pregnancy or lactation was left out. Trimming stripped 2 bases from V and 5 bases from J, with 19 bases between. Germline V gene sequence: CDR1 SGHRS, CDR2 YFSETQ. The CDR3 totals 16 residues. Amplification of TCR beta CDR3 regions used RNA as the template. The TCR CDR3 first-round RT-PCR relied on the HTBI primer set. TCRdb reprocessed the multiplex PCR reads with MiXCR, giving one entry per CDR3 protein. The repertoire consists of some 570,000 distinct CDR3 sequences, with under 20% occurring once and the leading ten covering roughly a sixth.

Sequenced material: blood. This clonotype originated in a woman aged 18-29 years with Graves' ophthalmopathy. This chain connects TRBV5-1 to TRBJ2-5; D is unclear. CDR3 amino acids: CASSFRSLVSGETQYF. The CDR3 DNA is TGCGCCAGCAGCTTCAGGAGTCTAGTTAGTGGGGAGACCCAGTACTTC.